Sequencing of this T cell receptor (beta chain) was carried out in a study of blood T cell repertoires in COVID-19. Study-wide background: COVID-19 samples from acute and convalescent phases originated in the United States, Italy and Spain.

The V gene's germline CDR1 is MNHNS and CDR2 SASEGT. This CDR3 is built from 14 residues. With 3 bases removed from V and 7 bases from J, the gap between germline ends came to 12 bases. Produced via immunoSEQ multiplex PCR; TCRdb's table is partial and in-frame only. The profile shows approximately 90,000 clones, approximately 86% of them singletons. J is TRBJ1-4 and V is TRBV6-1; TRBD1 might be the D (6 bases). The source material was peripheral blood. The source is a woman older than 75 with acute or convalescent COVID-19. The CDR3 reads CASSENRVVEKLFF. In DNA, the CDR3 is TGTGCCAGCAGTGAGAACAGGGTGGTTGAAAAACTGTTTTTT.